This T cell receptor (beta chain) originates from a study of siplizumab effects on memory and regulatory T cells. About the study: Mixed lymphocyte reactions came in pairs, receiving siplizumab at around 1 ug/mL or receiving no drug. Study-wide findings and caveats: The study found naive T cells seemingly more diverse than memory cells and seemingly major alloresponse contributors. Treatment with siplizumab left mappable alloreactive CD4+ clones averaging approximately 62% Treg-derived, compared with over 25% in controls.

It was at 37°C and for about 6 days that the mixed lymphocyte reaction cells were cocultured. Germline CDR1 reads MNHNY; CDR2 reads SVGAGI (reference sequence). The CDR3 consists of 12 residues. Assaying covered roughly 92,000 TCR templates per sample. Generated by immunoSEQ multiplex PCR, the TCRdb table keeps only in-frame clones and is missing some. Of about 20,000 clones listed, approximately 50% are singletons. This clone is judged medium-sized. The antigen is not known. A read error may produce the germline difference seen at one junction end. The chain recombines TRBV6-6 with TRBJ2-7; D is unresolved. The sequencing input was CFSE-low (dividing) CD4+ T cells sorted from an allogeneic mixed lymphocyte reaction. This receptor was obtained from a human donor in good health; the cells came from an allogeneic mixed lymphocyte reaction. The CDR3 DNA follows: TGTGCCAGCAGTTATCAAGCCGGTTCCCCAAACTTC. Its translation: CASSYQAGSPNF.